What follows are 6 T cell receptor beta chains derived from one specimen sequenced in a study of shared clonotypes between healthy human individuals. The assay was immunoSEQ multiplex PCR, and TCRdb's table has in-frame clones only and misses some. Of about 100,000 clones listed, around 68% were seen once; the top ten hold 24%. The sequenced material came from memory CD8+ T cells sorted from blood. Noted subset: CD45RO+ cells pooled with CCR7-negative TemRA cells. All receptors come from a woman in her twenties or thirties in good health.

This sequence joins TRBV27 and TRBJ2-7, with TRBD2 matching 7 bases. This CDR3 spans 14 amino acids. Germline CDR1 MNHEY, CDR2 SMNVEV (reference sequence). V was clipped by 5 bases and J by 2 bases; unmatched bases: 6. The CDR3 region is CASSAGTNAYEQYF. CDR3 nucleotides: TGTGCCAGCAGTGCTGGGACTAATGCCTACGAGCAGTACTTC.

The rearrangement joins TRBV6-1 to TRBJ2-7; possible D gene TRBD2, 6 bases. V was shortened by 0 bases and J by 1 base, with 10 bases between the two germline ends. The germline CDR1 and CDR2 sequences are MNHNS and SASEGT. The CDR3 sequence is 15 residues long. The CDR3 DNA follows: TGTGCCAGCAGTGAAGCGGGAGGACCGTCCTACGAGCAGTACTTC. Translated, it gives CASSEAGGPSYEQYF.

This clone has a handful of counts. V usage is TRBV2 and J usage is TRBJ1-5; weak D call: TRBD1 (6 bases). The CDR3 is 14 amino acids. Between the trimmed V and J ends, which lost 5 bases and 5 bases, there was a span of 13 bases. Germline V gene lookup returns CDR1 SNHLY and CDR2 FYNNEI. CDR3 DNA sequence: TGTGCCAGCAGTAGCCAGGGGACGGATCAGCCCCAGCATTTT. It codes for CASSSQGTDQPQHF. Full variable domain (outside the CDR3, taken from reference TRBV2 and TRBJ1-5): EPEVTQTPSHQVTQMGQEVILRCVPISNHLYFYWYRQILGQKVEFLVSFYNNEISEKSEIFDDQFSVERPDGSNFTLKIRSTKLEDSAMYFCASSSQGTDQPQHFGDGTRLSIL.

This clone has more than one count but fewer than ten. This rearrangement joins TRBV9 to TRBJ2-5; TRBD2 matches 8 bases. V dropped 3 bases and J dropped 5; count of bases not matched to a gene: 9. The CDR3 length is 15 residues. Looked up from germline, CDR1 is SGDLS and CDR2 is YYNGEE. The CDR3 region is CASSAQAGVGETQYF. CDR3 in DNA: TGTGCCAGCAGCGCTCAAGCGGGAGTGGGGGAGACCCAGTACTTC.

Concerning this clone itself: A single base separates this from a much larger clone, so it may be a read error. The chain joins TRBV25-1 to TRBJ2-7; 11 bases fit TRBD1. This CDR3 spans 15 amino acids. Germline values: CDR1 MGHDK, CDR2 SYGVNS. V lost 4 bases and J lost 0; bases outside the gene matches: 2. The CDR3 nucleotides read TGTGCCAGCAGTGTGGGACAGGGGGGCTCCTACGAGCAGTACTTC. Encoded protein: CASSVGQGGSYEQYF.

The chain recombines TRBV28 with TRBJ1-5; 7 positions match TRBD1. After removal of 6 bases from V and 6 bases from J, the junction contained 11 bases not matched to a gene. The CDR3 is 15 amino acids. Looked up from germline, CDR1 is MDHEN and CDR2 is SYDVKM. The CDR3: CASRPSDRFSQPQHF. CDR3 DNA: TGTGCCAGCAGGCCCTCGGACAGGTTCAGTCAGCCCCAGCATTTT.